The 8 T cell receptor beta chains in this list originate from one sample, sequenced in a study of OX40 agonist ivuxolimab in advanced cancers. Sequenced by immunoSEQ multiplex PCR; TCRdb stores in-frame clones only, minus some. The data contain around 15,000 clones, 75% to 90% of them singletons. The source material was CD4+ or CD8+ T cells sorted from blood, sampled in a trial of the OX40 agonist ivuxolimab. Every receptor here comes from an adult with an advanced solid tumor such as melanoma, head and neck, liver or kidney cancer.

This clone has only a few counts. The rearrangement uses TRBV2 and TRBJ2-3; TRBD1 is a possible D gene (5 bases). This CDR3 is 14 amino acids long. CDR1 SNHLY and CDR2 FYNNEI come from the germline V gene. Deletions cut 4 bases from V and 2 bases from J, with 10 bases between. CDR3 region: CASSVRRDTDTQYF. CDR3 DNA: TGTGCCAGCAGTGTTCGCAGGGACACAGATACGCAGTATTTT.

The CDR3 region is CASRDAGAHEQYF. As DNA, the CDR3 is TGTGCCAGCCGGGACGCCGGGGCCCACGAGCAGTACTTC. The chain joins TRBV27 to TRBJ2-7; D may correspond to TRBD1 or TRBD2 (5 bases each). CDR3 size: 13 residues. The V gene lost 8 bases and the J gene lost 5 bases, with 16 bases spanning the gap. Germline V CDR1 and CDR2: MNHEY, SMNVEV (reference sequence).

This clone was seen a single time. The rearrangement uses TRBV28 and TRBJ2-5; TRBD1 aligns across 7 bases. Germline V gene lookup returns CDR1 MDHEN and CDR2 SYDVKM. The CDR3 contains 15 residues. Unmatched junction bases numbered 12, after V lost 5 bases and J lost 6 bases. CDR3 amino acids: CASSRGDRVMQTQYF. CDR3 DNA sequence: TGTGCCAGCAGTCGAGGAGACAGGGTAATGCAGACCCAGTACTTC.

The V gene is TRBV11-1, the J gene TRBJ2-4; a possible D gene is TRBD2 (5 bases). Germline loops: CDR1 SGHAT, CDR2 FQDESV (reference sequence). This CDR3 has 13 residues. The ends were cut back, 4 bases at V and 6 bases at J, with 10 bases in the middle. CDR3 residues: CASSSGRGNIQYF. The CDR3 nucleotides read TGTGCCAGCAGCTCTGGACGGGGAAACATTCAGTACTTC.

The chain couples TRBV9 to TRBJ2-1; 7 positions agree with TRBD1. The trim removed 0 bases at V and 7 bases at J, leaving 7 bases unmatched. The V gene's germline CDR1 is SGDLS and CDR2 YYNGEE. The CDR3 totals 15 residues. The CDR3 protein is CASSVGGQVGNEQFF. Written as DNA, the CDR3 is TGTGCCAGCAGCGTAGGCGGACAGGTGGGGAATGAGCAGTTCTTC.

V gene TRBV28 combines with J gene TRBJ1-2; maybe TRBD1 (5 bases). CDR1 is MDHEN and CDR2 is SYDVKM in the germline V gene. The CDR3 contains 12 residues. V lost 10 bases to trimming and J lost 8 bases, with 17 bases between them. This chain's CDR3 is CATTGTERGYTF. CDR3 in DNA: TGTGCCACCACTGGGACCGAACGGGGCTACACCTTC.

The rearrangement uses TRBV25-1 and TRBJ2-7; D is unresolved. Germline CDR1 MGHDK, CDR2 SYGVNS. CDR3 length: 14 residues. V lost 3 bases to trimming and J lost 3 bases, with 12 bases between them. The CDR3: CASSDTGLDYEQYF. The CDR3 nucleotides read TGTGCCAGCAGTGACACCGGGTTAGACTACGAGCAGTACTTC.

The chain employs TRBV19 and TRBJ2-7, with 9 positions matching TRBD1. The CDR3 has 13 amino acids. V dropped 5 bases and J dropped 7; count of bases not matched to a gene: 6. Looked up from germline, CDR1 is LNHDA and CDR2 is SQIVND (reference sequence). This CDR3 is CASSGQGRREQYF. CDR3 sequence (DNA): TGTGCCAGTAGTGGACAGGGGAGGAGGGAGCAGTACTTC.